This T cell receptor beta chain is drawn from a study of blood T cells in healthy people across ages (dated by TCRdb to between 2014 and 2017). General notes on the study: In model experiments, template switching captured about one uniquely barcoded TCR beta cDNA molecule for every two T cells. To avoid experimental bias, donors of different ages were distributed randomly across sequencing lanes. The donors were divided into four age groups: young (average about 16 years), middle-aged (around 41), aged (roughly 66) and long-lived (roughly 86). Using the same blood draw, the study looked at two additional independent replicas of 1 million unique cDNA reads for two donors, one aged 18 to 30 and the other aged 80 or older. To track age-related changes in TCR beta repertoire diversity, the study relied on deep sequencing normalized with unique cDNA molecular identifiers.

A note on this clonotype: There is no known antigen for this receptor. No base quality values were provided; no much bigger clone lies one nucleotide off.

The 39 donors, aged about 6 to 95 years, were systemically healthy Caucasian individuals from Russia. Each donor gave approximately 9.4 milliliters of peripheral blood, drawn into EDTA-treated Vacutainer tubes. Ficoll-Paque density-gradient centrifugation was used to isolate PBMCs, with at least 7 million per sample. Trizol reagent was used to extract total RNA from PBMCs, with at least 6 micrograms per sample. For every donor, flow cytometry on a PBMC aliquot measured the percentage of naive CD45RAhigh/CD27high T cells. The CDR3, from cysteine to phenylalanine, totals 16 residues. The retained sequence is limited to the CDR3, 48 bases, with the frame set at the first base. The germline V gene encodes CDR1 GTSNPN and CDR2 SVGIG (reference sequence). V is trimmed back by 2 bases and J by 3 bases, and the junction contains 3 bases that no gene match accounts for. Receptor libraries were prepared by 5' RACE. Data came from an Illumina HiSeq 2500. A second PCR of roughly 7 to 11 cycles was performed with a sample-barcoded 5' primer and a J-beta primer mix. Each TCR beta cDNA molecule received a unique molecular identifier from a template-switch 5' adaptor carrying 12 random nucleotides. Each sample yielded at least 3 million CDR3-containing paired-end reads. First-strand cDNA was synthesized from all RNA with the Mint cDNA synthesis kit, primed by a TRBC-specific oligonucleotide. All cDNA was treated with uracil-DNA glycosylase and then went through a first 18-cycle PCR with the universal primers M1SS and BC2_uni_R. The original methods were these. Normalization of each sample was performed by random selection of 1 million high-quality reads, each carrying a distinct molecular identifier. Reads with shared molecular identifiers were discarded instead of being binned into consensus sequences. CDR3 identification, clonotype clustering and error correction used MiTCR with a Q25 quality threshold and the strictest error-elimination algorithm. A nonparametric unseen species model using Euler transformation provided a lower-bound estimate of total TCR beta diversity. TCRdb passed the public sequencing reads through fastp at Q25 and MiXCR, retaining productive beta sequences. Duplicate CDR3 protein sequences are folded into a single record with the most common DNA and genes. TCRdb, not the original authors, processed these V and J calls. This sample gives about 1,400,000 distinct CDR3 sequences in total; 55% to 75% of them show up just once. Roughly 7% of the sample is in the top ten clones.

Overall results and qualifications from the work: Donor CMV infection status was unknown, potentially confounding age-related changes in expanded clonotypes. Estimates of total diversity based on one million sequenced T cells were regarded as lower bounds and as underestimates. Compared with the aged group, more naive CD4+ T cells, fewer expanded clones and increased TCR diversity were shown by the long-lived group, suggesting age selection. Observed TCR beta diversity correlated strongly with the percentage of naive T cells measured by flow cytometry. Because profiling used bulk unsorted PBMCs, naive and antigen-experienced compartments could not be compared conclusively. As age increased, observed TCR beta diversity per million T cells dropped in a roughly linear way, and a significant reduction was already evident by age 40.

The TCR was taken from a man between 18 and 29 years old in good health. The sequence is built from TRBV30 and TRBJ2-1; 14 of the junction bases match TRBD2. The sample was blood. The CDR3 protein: CAWSPGTSGSYNEQFF. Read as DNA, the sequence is TGTGCCTGGAGTCCCGGGACTAGCGGGAGCTACAATGAGCAGTTCTTC.